What follows are 22 T cell receptor beta chains derived from one specimen sequenced in a study of shared clonotypes between healthy human individuals (dated by TCRdb to 2020 to 2022). Libraries were prepared through the immunoSEQ multiplex PCR assay. TCRdb took this table from immuneACCESS and kept in-frame rearrangements with V and J called. Such tables lack part of the clones; where checked against another copy, unresolved V genes explain under half of the gap, and the rest is unexplained. The sample table holds 550,000 to 750,000 clones, of which around 95% were seen once. Of the sample, about 0.11% falls within the top ten clones. CD8 naive samples consisted of CD45RO-negative cells that were positively selected for CCR7, yielding a CD45RA+CCR7+ population without TemRA cells. Input material: naive CD8+ T cells sorted from blood. The label giving this sample's cell subset or site can be read as: CD45RA+CCR7+. The receptors stem from a woman between 25 and 40 years old in good health.

This rearrangement joins TRBV6-5 to TRBJ1-6, with 7 bases aligning to TRBD1. V lost 0 bases, J lost 5 bases, and 1 base stayed unmatched. The CDR3 sequence is 15 residues long. The germline V gene encodes CDR1 MNHEY and CDR2 SVGAGI. CDR3 loop: CASSYSTGDNSPLHF. CDR3 coding DNA: TGTGCCAGCAGTTACTCAACAGGGGATAATTCACCCCTCCACTTT.

This chain uses TRBV19 with TRBJ2-7, with TRBD1 identical over 11 bases. This CDR3 has 15 amino acids. Trimming took 4 bases from V and 3 from J; bases not matched to a gene: 5. Per the germline V gene, CDR1 is LNHDA and CDR2 is SQIVND (reference sequence). CDR3 bases: TGTGCCAGTAGTACAGGACAGGGGGCGTTCTACGAGCAGTACTTC. Translation: CASSTGQGAFYEQYF.

This clone was counted once. V usage is TRBV28 and J usage is TRBJ2-7; D gene unclear. CDR3 length: 11 amino acids. The ends were cut back, 6 bases at V and 5 bases at J, with 8 bases in the middle. Per the germline V gene, CDR1 is MDHEN and CDR2 is SYDVKM. CDR3 in DNA: TGTGCCAGCAGCTCTCGCGACGAGCAGTACTTC. Translation gives CASSSRDEQYF. The full variable domain, its missing parts supplied by reference TRBV28 and TRBJ2-7, is DVKVTQSSRYLVKRTGEKVFLECVQDMDHENMFWYRQDPGLGLRLIYFSYDVKMKEKGDIPEGYSVSREKKERFSLILESASTNQTSMYLCASSSRDEQYFGPGTRLTVT.

This sequence joins TRBV21-1 and TRBJ1-2. TRBV21-1 is marked as a pseudogene. The CDR3 runs to 15 residues. CDR3 loop: CASSMGGGEENGYTF. The CDR3, as DNA: TGTGCCAGCAGCATGGGCGGGGGTGAAGAAAATGGCTACACCTTC.

This chain joins TRBV27 and TRBJ1-2; the match to TRBD1 covers 9 bases. The CDR3 runs to 17 residues. In germline, CDR1 is MNHEY, CDR2 SMNVEV (reference sequence). V was pared by 4 bases and J by 2 bases, with 11 bases of the junction left unmatched. The DNA of the CDR3 is TGTGCCAGCAGTTACTCGCTGGGACAGGGAGCGAACTATGGCTACACCTTC. The encoded protein is CASSYSLGQGANYGYTF.

The rearrangement links TRBV7-9 to TRBJ2-6, with 14 nucleotides matching TRBD2. The germline V gene encodes CDR1 SEHNR and CDR2 FQNEAQ (reference sequence). With V trimmed by 5 bases and J by 0 bases, 6 bases remained unmatched. The CDR3 is 19 residues long. CDR3 region: CASSPPTSGRASGANVLTF. CDR3 nucleotides: TGTGCCAGCAGCCCCCCGACTAGCGGGAGGGCCTCTGGGGCCAACGTCCTGACTTTC.

V gene TRBV29-1 combines with J gene TRBJ2-1, with TRBD2 identical over 7 bases. The CDR3 sequence is 13 residues long. The V gene end was trimmed by 4 bases and the J gene end by 9 bases; junction bases not matched to a gene: 9. Germline loops: CDR1 SQVTM, CDR2 ANQGSEA. The CDR3 region is CSVVGGIAGEQFF. In DNA, the CDR3 is TGCAGCGTTGTTGGCGGGATAGCGGGTGAGCAGTTCTTC.

This rearrangement joins TRBV28 to TRBJ2-2, with D possibly matching TRBD1 (6 bases). V lost 3 bases to trimming and J lost 7 bases, with 12 bases between them. CDR3 size: 14 residues. Germline values: CDR1 MDHEN, CDR2 SYDVKM. The CDR3 protein is CASSFAGAGGELFF. CDR3 nucleotide sequence: TGTGCCAGCAGTTTTGCAGGGGCCGGCGGGGAGCTGTTTTTT. The full variable domain, rest sourced from reference TRBV28 and TRBJ2-2, is DVKVTQSSRYLVKRTGEKVFLECVQDMDHENMFWYRQDPGLGLRLIYFSYDVKMKEKGDIPEGYSVSREKKERFSLILESASTNQTSMYLCASSFAGAGGELFFGEGSRLTVL.

The gene calls are TRBV28 and TRBJ1-1; D ambiguous. The germline V gene encodes CDR1 MDHEN and CDR2 SYDVKM. Trimming left V 6 bases short and J 5 bases short, with 13 bases between. This CDR3 is 13 amino acids long. CDR3: CASSILSYTEAFF. The DNA for the CDR3 is TGTGCCAGCAGCATCCTTAGTTATACTGAAGCTTTCTTT.

The chain links TRBV27 to TRBJ2-7; TRBD2 aligns across 7 bases. Germline V CDR1 and CDR2: MNHEY, SMNVEV (reference sequence). The CDR3 spans 15 residues. Trimming cost V 6 bases and J 0 bases; bases outside gene matches: 8. Here the CDR3 DNA reads TGTGCCAGCAGCCAAACTTGGGACTACTCCTACGAGCAGTACTTC. Protein sequence: CASSQTWDYSYEQYF.

The V gene is TRBV5-5, the J gene TRBJ2-5, with 13 bases lining up with TRBD2. V shed 3 bases and J 6 bases; nucleotides not matched to a gene: 8. This CDR3 spans 16 amino acids. Germline CDR1 reads SGHKS; CDR2 reads YYEKEE (reference sequence). CDR3 protein: CASSWGTSGMRQTQYF. In DNA form, the CDR3 reads TGTGCCAGCAGCTGGGGGACTAGCGGGATGAGGCAGACCCAGTACTTC.

For the CDR3, the DNA is TGTGCCATCCACGGTACCCACGAGCAGTACTTC. Amino acid sequence: CAIHGTHEQYF. The chain uses TRBV10-3 and TRBJ2-5; D not resolved. Gene TRBJ2-7 matches the end of the DNA better, so the J call may be wrong. The germline CDR1 and CDR2 sequences are ENHRY and SYGVKD. The CDR3 has 11 amino acids.

This clone is a singleton in its sample. This chain links TRBV2 with TRBJ1-4, with D tentatively TRBD1 (6 bases). Germline V gene sequence: CDR1 SNHLY, CDR2 FYNNEI. Deletions cut 9 bases from V and 6 bases from J, with 14 bases between. This CDR3 contains 13 residues. For the CDR3, the DNA is TGTGCCAGGCGGGGGCTCGTTGATGAAAAACTGTTTTTT. This sequence encodes CARRGLVDEKLFF.

The CDR3 DNA reads as TGTGCCAGCAGCTTAGCGGACGATGGAACCCAGTACTTC. Translated: CASSLADDGTQYF. V and J are TRBV11-2 and TRBJ2-5; D is undetermined. V was trimmed by 1 base and J by 8 bases, leaving 11 bases between them. The CDR3 consists of 13 residues. Germline V gene sequence: CDR1 SGHAT, CDR2 FQNNGV.

This sequence joins TRBV27 and TRBJ2-1; a possible D gene is TRBD2 (6 bases). Germline V gene lookup returns CDR1 MNHEY and CDR2 SMNVEV (reference sequence). V shed 3 bases and J shed 5 bases, with 17 bases lying between them. This CDR3 contains 16 residues. The CDR3 nucleotides are TGTGCCAGCAGTTTGGGATCGGGACTGGCCCACAATGAGCAGTTCTTC. Translated: CASSLGSGLAHNEQFF.

J is TRBJ1-4 and V is TRBV5-5; D is unclear. V dropped 4 bases and J dropped 6 bases, with 16 bases sitting between them. The germline V gene encodes CDR1 SGHKS and CDR2 YYEKEE (reference sequence). CDR3 length equals 15 residues. DNA for the CDR3: TGTGCCAGCAGCCAGGCAGAGAACGGTGATGAAAAACTGTTTTTT. Its protein is CASSQAENGDEKLFF.

This rearrangement joins TRBV5-5 to TRBJ1-2, with D maybe TRBD1 (6 bases). The CDR3 extends over 13 amino acids. From germline, CDR1 is SGHKS and CDR2 YYEKEE (reference sequence). Trimming left V 2 bases short and J 2 bases short, with 7 bases between. This CDR3 reads CASSFGGNYGYTF. The CDR3 DNA reads as TGTGCCAGCAGCTTCGGGGGCAACTATGGCTACACCTTC.

The chain joins TRBV29-1 to TRBJ1-2, with a weak D call TRBD1 (5 bases). The CDR3 spans 17 residues. The V and J ends lost 6 bases and 0 bases respectively, with 23 bases between them. Germline-derived CDR1 and CDR2 are SQVTM and ANQGSEA. CDR3 sequence (DNA): TGCAGCGTACCCGACAGTGATCCGCCTTATGCTAACTATGGCTACACCTTC. Amino acids: CSVPDSDPPYANYGYTF.

This chain uses TRBV11-2 with TRBJ2-1, with 8 bases lining up with TRBD1. Trimming cost V 1 base and J 7 bases; bases outside gene matches: 9. Germline lookup yields CDR1 SGHAT and CDR2 FQNNGV. The CDR3 runs 16 residues. This chain's CDR3 is CASSLVGQGARNEQFF. In DNA, the CDR3 is TGTGCCAGCAGCTTAGTAGGGCAGGGGGCGCGTAATGAGCAGTTCTTC.

The rearrangement joins TRBV27 to TRBJ2-1; a weak D match, TRBD2 (6 bases). The CDR3 contains 15 residues. V lost 5 bases and J 0 bases, leaving 11 bases between the germline ends. Germline V gene lookup returns CDR1 MNHEY and CDR2 SMNVEV (reference sequence). Here the CDR3 DNA reads TGTGCCAGCAGTAATGGGGGGAGCTCCTACAATGAGCAGTTCTTC. It codes for CASSNGGSSYNEQFF.

The rearrangement uses TRBV2 and TRBJ1-3; tentatively, D is TRBD1 (5 bases). This CDR3 contains 15 residues. V was pared by 1 base and J by 2 bases, with 9 bases between. Germline CDR1 SNHLY, CDR2 FYNNEI. The CDR3 sequence: CASSEEWGTGNTIYF. CDR3 bases: TGTGCCAGCAGTGAAGAGTGGGGCACTGGAAACACCATATATTTT.

This chain uses TRBV7-6 with TRBJ1-5, with no clear D. From germline, CDR1 is SGHVS and CDR2 FNYEAQ. V lost 1 base and J lost 3, with 10 bases in between. The CDR3 extends over 15 amino acids. The CDR3 sequence: CASSLGTGPNQPQHF. DNA of the CDR3: TGTGCCAGCAGCTTAGGTACGGGCCCCAATCAGCCCCAGCATTTT. Complete variable domain (other parts from reference TRBV7-6 and TRBJ1-5): GAGVSQSPRYKVTKRGQDVALRCDPISGHVSLYWYRQALGQGPEFLTYFNYEAQQDKSGLPNDRFSAERPEGSISTLTIQRTEQRDSAMYRCASSLGTGPNQPQHFGDGTRLSIL.